In this sample, the clone carrying this T cell receptor beta chain turned up many times. The data belong to a study of T cells of healthy individuals. The V and J ends lost 8 bases and 2 bases respectively, with 16 bases between them. The CDR3 contains 15 residues. The germline V gene has CDR1 MNHEY and CDR2 SVGEGT. TCRdb ran MiXCR on the 5' RACE reads and lists one entry per CDR3 protein. The top ten hold about 7.5% of the sample, which has about 82,000 distinct CDR3 sequences, roughly 5% seen once. The genes are TRBV6-2 or TRBV6-3 and TRBJ2-1, with D unresolved. This clonotype originated in a female donor in good health. CDR3 bases: TGTGCCAGCTTTAGAGAGGTGAGCACCTACAATGAGCAGTTCTTC. This sequence encodes CASFREVSTYNEQFF.